One T cell receptor beta chain is described in this entry. Peripheral blood CD8+ and CD4+ T cells were profiled by TCR beta sequencing. The CDR3 length is 15 residues. Looked up from germline, CDR1 is SGHDN and CDR2 is FVKESK. The V segment lost 0 bases and the J segment 9 bases; nucleotides outside the gene matches: 3. This entry comes from a study of CD8 T cells in Susac syndrome. The RNA, roughly 0.45 to 1 ug, was put through reverse transcription using random hexamers. Each CDR3 protein is one row after TCRdb ran MiXCR on the immunoSEQ multiplex PCR reads. This sample carries over 120,000 distinct CDR3 sequences, roughly 94% of them seen once, and the ten largest clones take 0.075% to 0.1%.

Material for sequencing was CD4+ T cells from PBMCs. The TCR comes from a human donor in good health. The chain uses TRBV14 and TRBJ2-2; 11 nucleotides line up with TRBD2. The CDR3 region is CASSQDRLAGRELFF. The CDR3 DNA is TGTGCCAGCAGCCAAGATCGACTAGCGGGAAGGGAGCTGTTTTTT.